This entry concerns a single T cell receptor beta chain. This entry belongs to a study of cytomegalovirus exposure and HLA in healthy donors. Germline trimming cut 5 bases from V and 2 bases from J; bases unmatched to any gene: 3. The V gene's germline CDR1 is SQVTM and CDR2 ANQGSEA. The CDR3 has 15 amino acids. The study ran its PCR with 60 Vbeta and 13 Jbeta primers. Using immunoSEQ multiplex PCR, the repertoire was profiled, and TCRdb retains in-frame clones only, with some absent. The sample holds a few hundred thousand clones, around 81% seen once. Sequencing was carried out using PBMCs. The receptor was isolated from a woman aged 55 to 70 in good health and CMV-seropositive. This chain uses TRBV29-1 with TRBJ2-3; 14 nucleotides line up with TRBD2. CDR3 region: CSVRLAGGPTDTQYF. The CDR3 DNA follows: TGCAGCGTTCGACTAGCGGGAGGGCCCACAGATACGCAGTATTTT.